The TCR beta chain described here comes from a study of long-term antiretroviral therapy in people with HIV. The authors ran the immunoSEQ assay, v3.0, at survey level. Assay used: immunoSEQ multiplex PCR; TCRdb lists only in-frame clones, some missing. The table lists approximately 23,000 clones, roughly 80% of them singletons. As concerns this clone: Its antigen is undetermined.

Regarding the study as a whole: It was observed that HIV repertoires exhibited narrower CDR3 length ranges than controls.

V lost 0 bases, J lost 5 bases, and 0 bases stayed unmatched. The germline V gene has CDR1 MRHNA and CDR2 SNTAGT. The CDR3 totals 15 residues. The clonotype comes from a man aged 25-40 years with HIV. Sequenced material: unsorted PBMCs, taken almost 6 years after starting antiretroviral therapy. J is TRBJ2-3 and V is TRBV6-4; TRBD2 matches 12 bases. Here the CDR3 DNA reads TGTGCCAGCAGTGACTCGACTAGCGGGGGAGATACGCAGTATTTT. Its protein product is CASSDSTSGGDTQYF.